The clone carrying this T cell receptor (beta chain) came up once. The sample comes from a study of technical replicates of blood from a handful of donors. Sequencing used immunoSEQ multiplex PCR; TCRdb keeps in-frame clones, though not all of them. The sample lists under 95,000 clones; around 94% were seen once. This receptor was obtained from a human donor in good health. Sequencing was done on a sample of T cells isolated from PBMCs.

For the CDR3, the DNA is TGCGCCAGCAGCTTGTTGGGACAGGGAAATCTGAACACTGAAGCTTTCTTT. Translated, it gives CASSLLGQGNLNTEAFF. The chain couples TRBV5-1 to TRBJ1-1; TRBD1 matches 9 bases. Trimming at V came to 1 base and at J to 0 bases, leaving 7 bases not matched to a gene. The CDR3 is 17 residues long. Germline V CDR1 and CDR2: SGHRS, YFSETQ.